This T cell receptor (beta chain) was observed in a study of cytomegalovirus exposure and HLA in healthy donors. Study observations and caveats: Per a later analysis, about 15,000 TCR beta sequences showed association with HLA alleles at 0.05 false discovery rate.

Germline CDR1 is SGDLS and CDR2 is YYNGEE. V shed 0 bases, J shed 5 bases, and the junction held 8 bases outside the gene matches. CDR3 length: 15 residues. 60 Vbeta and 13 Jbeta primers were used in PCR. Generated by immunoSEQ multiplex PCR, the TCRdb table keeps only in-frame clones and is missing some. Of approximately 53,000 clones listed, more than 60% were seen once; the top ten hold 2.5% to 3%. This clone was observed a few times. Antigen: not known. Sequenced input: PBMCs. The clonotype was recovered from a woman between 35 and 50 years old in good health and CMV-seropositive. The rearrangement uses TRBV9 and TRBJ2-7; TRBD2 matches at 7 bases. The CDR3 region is CASSVVGGGRNEQYF. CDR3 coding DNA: TGTGCCAGCAGCGTAGTTGGCGGGGGAAGGAACGAGCAGTACTTC.